This T cell receptor (beta chain) was captured in a study of blood T cell repertoires in COVID-19. TCRdb keeps only in-frame clones here, not all; method: immunoSEQ multiplex PCR. Of a few hundred thousand clones listed, about 90% are singletons. V lost 3 bases, J lost 0 bases, and 3 bases stayed unmatched. This CDR3 is built from 16 residues. From germline, CDR1 is KGHSH and CDR2 LQKENI. The gene calls are TRBV18 and TRBJ2-3; 10 nucleotides match TRBD2. The source is a woman in her fifties or sixties with acute or convalescent COVID-19. The sequencing input was peripheral blood. The CDR3 nucleotides read TGTGCCAGCTCACCGGAACTAGCGGGGAGCACAGATACGCAGTATTTT. It is translated as CASSPELAGSTDTQYF.